This TCR beta chain was identified during a study of T cells in Graves' hyperthyroidism and ophthalmopathy (dated by TCRdb to the late 2010s). A note on the overall study: A discovery cohort of around 98 patients, about 40 with Graves' ophthalmopathy and 55 to 60 with stable Graves' hyperthyroidism, was used to find distinguishing TCR V-J signatures. In about 6 Graves' hyperthyroidism patients, the study also compared T-cell repertoires from thyroid tissue with T-cell repertoires from blood. The paper reports TCR Vbeta CDR3 sequencing of approximately 130 peripheral blood samples: 40 to 45 ophthalmopathy, some 80 hyperthyroidism and approximately 17 progressor patients. The roughly 99 discovery patients were divided at random into training and test sets in a 7:3 ratio. Whether ophthalmopathy could be predicted prospectively was tested in an independent validation cohort made up of 18 to 20 hyperthyroidism patients plus 17 patients who later progressed to ophthalmopathy. Once sampling was done, hyperthyroidism patients were given methimazole at a starting dose of 30 mg daily, whereas ophthalmopathy patients were given high-dose intravenous methylprednisolone. Points the paper makes about the study in general: Most expanded thyroid clonotypes (frequency above 0.001) were also detected in blood, a finding suggesting that blood repertoires may reflect thyroid immune responses. During validation, the model predicted progression to ophthalmopathy a median of roughly 7.1 months ahead of onset, with approximately 70% sensitivity and 72% to 80% specificity. Ophthalmopathy was separated from stable hyperthyroidism by a 13 V-J signature model, with over 85% sensitivity and roughly 84% specificity obtained in cross-validation and 80%/75% obtained in testing. Sample size was not statistically predetermined, and investigators were not blinded to group allocation.

The study excluded patients with uncontrolled infections, other autoimmune diseases, pregnancy or lactation. Diagnoses were established on the basis of clinical symptoms, serum thyroxine and TRAb, thyroid ultrasound, and orbital computed tomography. Total RNA was extracted with Trizol reagent, and quality was checked on an Agilent 2100 Bioanalyzer. With respect to this clonotype: The clone's antigen remains unknown. Base qualities are not at hand, and no much larger clone is one base apart.

The CDR3 covers 16 residues, taking in both the cysteine and the phenylalanine. Just CDR3 DNA is preserved here, 48 bases in frame from base 1. Amplification of TCR beta CDR3 regions was carried out from RNA transcripts. The TCR CDR3 was subjected to a first round of RT-PCR using the HTBI primer set and the Qiagen OneStep RT-PCR kit. A second multiplex PCR round built the libraries, followed by size selection and purification. The libraries were sequenced on an Illumina HiSeq2000 using paired-end 100 bp reads. As for the original processing: SOAPnuke was used to process the raw data, with reads discarded if the reads contained adapters or uncalled bases, had a mean Phred below 15, or lacked an exact constant-primer or identifier match. COPE v1.2.5 was used to merge the high-quality paired reads, and each unique nucleotide sequence was defined as a clonotype. Clonotypes were aligned to IMGT TRBV, TRBD and TRBJ reference segments using MiTCR v1.1. Analysis was restricted to V-J combinations with a frequency above 0.0001, which covered roughly 99% of repertoires. A TCS score was defined as the ratio of F50 (clonal expansion) to E x V (chaos), with BLOSUM62-based TCRdist applied between CDR3 peptides within each V-J. Welch's t-statistics and random forest reduced 500 to 650 V-J features to some 14, which were used in a naive Bayes classifier (R e1071). The Morisita-Horn index was used to measure how similar the thyroid and blood repertoires were. TCRdb handled the public reads itself, with Q25 trimming in fastp and clone calling in MiXCR, and kept productive beta chains. Duplicate CDR3 protein sequences are folded into a single record with the most common DNA and genes. These V and J calls derive from TCRdb rather than the authors' analysis. The sample has 500,000 to 600,000 distinct CDR3 sequences on record, around 45% of them singletons. 19% of the sample lies in the top ten.

The sequenced material came from peripheral blood or thyroid tissue (not recorded which). This TCR derives from an adult woman with Graves' disease, either hyperthyroidism or ophthalmopathy (not recorded which). Recombination linked TRBV26 to TRBJ2-5; the table names TRBD2, a call not compared with the DNA. TRBV26 is designated a pseudogene. The CDR3 sequence is CASSSGLAGREETQYF. The DNA sequence reads TGTGCCAGCAGTTCCGGACTAGCGGGAAGAGAAGAGACCCAGTACTTC.